Shown below are 17 T cell receptor beta chains from a single sample sequenced in a study of T cells after yellow fever vaccination. One entry per CDR3 protein results from TCRdb running MiXCR on the 5' RACE reads. The repertoire holds about 320,000 distinct CDR3 sequences, 3.5% to 4.5% seen once, with approximately 19% in the top ten. Sequencing was performed on PBMCs, taken 15 days after the yellow fever booster vaccination. These receptors originate from a man between 18 and 29 years old who received the YFV17D yellow fever vaccine.

The chain combines TRBV27 with TRBJ2-1, with 8 bases identical to TRBD2. CDR1 and CDR2 from the germline V gene are MNHEY and SMNVEV (reference sequence). CDR3 length: 14 amino acids. Unmatched junction bases numbered 7, after V lost 8 bases and J lost 4 bases. In DNA, the CDR3 is TGTGCCAGCGGTATGCGGGGGGTATACAATGAGCAGTTCTTC. Protein product: CASGMRGVYNEQFF.

This clonotype was seen many times. The genes are TRBV4-1 and TRBJ2-7; the D gene is possibly TRBD1 (5 bases). Germline V CDR1 and CDR2: MGHRA, YSYEKL. CDR3 length: 13 residues. V was clipped by 0 bases and J by 11 bases, with 14 bases between them. CDR3 coding DNA: TGCGCCAGCAGCCAAGATTGGGGCAGCCAAGAGTACTTC. The encoded protein is CASSQDWGSQEYF.

V and J are TRBV6-5 and TRBJ1-4, with 8 nucleotides matching TRBD1. V lost 6 bases and J lost 8; bases outside the gene matches: 14. There are 16 residues in the CDR3. Germline V CDR1 and CDR2: MNHEY, SVGAGI. The CDR3 DNA sequence: TGTGCCAGCAGCCGGGACAGGCCACTGAGGCGGGAAAAACTGTTTTTT. Amino acids: CASSRDRPLRREKLFF.

This chain uses TRBV28 with TRBJ2-4, with 10 bases lining up with TRBD2. CDR3 length: 16 residues. Germline CDR1 MDHEN, CDR2 SYDVKM. The V gene end was trimmed by 7 bases and the J gene end by 2 bases; junction bases not matched to a gene: 8. The CDR3 DNA sequence: TGTGCCAGCATCCGAGCGGGGGGGCAAACCAAAAACATTCAGTACTTC. It codes for CASIRAGGQTKNIQYF.

This chain joins TRBV5-1 and TRBJ2-3; the D gene is possibly TRBD2 (6 bases). The ends were cut back, 1 base at V and 1 base at J, with 7 bases in the middle. The length of the CDR3 is 14 residues. Germline lookup yields CDR1 SGHRS and CDR2 YFSETQ. In DNA form, the CDR3 reads TGCGCCAGCAGCTTGAGGAGGGGCACAGATACGCAGTATTTT. Residues: CASSLRRGTDTQYF.

The chain uses TRBV29-1 and TRBJ2-1; 7 nucleotides line up with TRBD1. Germline CDR1 is SQVTM and CDR2 is ANQGSEA. The V gene end was trimmed by 5 bases and the J gene end by 7 bases; junction bases not matched to a gene: 11. This CDR3 contains 14 residues. CDR3 sequence: CSVNRGLHANEQFF. DNA for the CDR3: TGCAGCGTTAACAGGGGCTTACACGCGAATGAGCAGTTCTTC.

This clonotype was detected a few times. The gene calls are TRBV2 and TRBJ2-7; 8 nucleotides agree with TRBD2. The CDR3 contains 16 residues. Unmatched junction bases numbered 15, after V lost 6 bases and J lost 5 bases. Germline V lookup: CDR1 SNHLY, CDR2 FYNNEI. CDR3 in DNA: TGTGCCAGCAGGGGATCCCTCCGGGGGGGAAAAAACGAGCAGTACGTC. It codes for CASRGSLRGGKNEQYV.

The genes are TRBV18 and TRBJ1-5; 7 nucleotides align to TRBD1. V lost 3 bases, J lost 6 bases, and 11 bases stayed unmatched. The CDR3 sequence is 16 residues long. Germline V gene data show CDR1 as KGHSH and CDR2 as LQKENI. As DNA, the CDR3 is TGTGCCAGCTCACCCGCGACGGGAGGGGGCGGTCAGCCCCAGCATTTT. Translated, it gives CASSPATGGGGQPQHF.

This clonotype was found a few times. The rearrangement links TRBV5-1 to TRBJ2-5, with a possible D match to TRBD2 (6 bases). The length of the CDR3 is 15 residues. The V gene's germline CDR1 is SGHRS and CDR2 YFSETQ. V was shortened by 5 bases and J by 5 bases, with 19 bases between the two germline ends. CDR3 sequence reads: CASSWSGTPGETQYF. The CDR3 DNA reads as TGCGCCAGCAGTTGGTCCGGGACTCCGGGCGAGACCCAGTACTTC. The full variable domain, with the rest looked up from reference TRBV5-1 and TRBJ2-5, is KAGVTQTPRYLIKTRGQQVTLSCSPISGHRSVSWYQQTPGQGLQFLFEYFSETQRNKGNFPGRFSGRQFSNSRSEMNVSTLELGDSALYLCASSWSGTPGETQYFGPGTRLLVL.

At least ten counts were recorded for this clonotype. The chain joins TRBV4-2 to TRBJ1-5; D gene unclear. Germline V gives CDR1 LGHNA, CDR2 YNFKEQ. With 0 bases removed from V and 3 bases from J, the gap between germline ends came to 12 bases. This CDR3 is 16 amino acids long. The CDR3 region has the DNA TGTGCCAGCAGCCAAGACGAGGGAATCATCAATCAGCCCCAGCATTTT. Amino acids: CASSQDEGIINQPQHF.

J is TRBJ1-2 and V is TRBV7-9; 9 nucleotides agree with TRBD1. CDR3 length: 16 amino acids. The V gene's germline CDR1 is SEHNR and CDR2 FQNEAQ (reference sequence). The V gene end was trimmed by 0 bases and the J gene end by 4 bases; junction bases not matched to a gene: 6. The CDR3 bases are TGTGCCAGCAGCTTAGCTCGGGGACAGGGCGGCTATGGCTACACCTTC. As protein: CASSLARGQGGYGYTF.

The table lists this clonotype with many counts. This chain uses TRBV12-3 or TRBV12-4 with TRBJ2-5; TRBD2 matches 11 bases. Trimming removed 4 bases from V and 5 bases from J; junction bases left unmatched: 0. CDR3 length: 13 amino acids. Here the CDR3 DNA reads TGTGCCAGCAGTTGGACTAGCGGGGAGACCCAGTACTTC. Translated: CASSWTSGETQYF.

The chain is built from TRBV5-1 and TRBJ1-2; 8 nucleotides match TRBD1. V trimming: 3 bases; J trimming: 4 bases; junction bases outside the gene matches: 5. The CDR3 runs 14 residues. Germline-derived CDR1 and CDR2 are SGHRS and YFSETQ. The CDR3 bases are TGCGCCAGCAGCTCCCCGGGACAGGTCTATGGCTACACCTTC. This sequence encodes CASSSPGQVYGYTF.

This clonotype came up many times. The chain has TRBV19 and TRBJ2-2, with no clear D. The CDR3 is 16 residues long. The V gene lost 1 base and the J gene lost 0 bases, with 9 bases spanning the gap. Germline values: CDR1 LNHDA, CDR2 SQIVND (reference sequence). CDR3 in amino acids: CASSIGTLTNTGELFF. The CDR3 nucleotides read TGTGCCAGTAGTATAGGAACGCTAACGAACACCGGGGAGCTGTTTTTT.

This clonotype was found a few times. This sequence joins TRBV7-9 and TRBJ1-3; possible D gene TRBD1, 5 bases. Deletions cut 1 base from V and 0 bases from J, with 13 bases between. This CDR3 has 17 residues. Germline values: CDR1 SEHNR, CDR2 FQNEAQ (reference sequence). CDR3 residues: CASSLGEGAYSGNTIYF. The CDR3 coding sequence is TGTGCCAGCAGCTTAGGGGAAGGGGCTTACTCTGGAAACACCATATATTTT.

This clonotype was seen at least ten times. The chain couples TRBV4-2 to TRBJ2-5, with D uncertain. Germline V gene sequence: CDR1 LGHNA, CDR2 YNFKEQ. The CDR3 runs 13 residues. The V gene lost 1 base and the J gene lost 5 bases, with 8 bases spanning the gap. The CDR3 DNA reads TGTGCCAGCAGCCAAGCTCCCGGGGAGACCCAGTACTTC. Its protein product is CASSQAPGETQYF.

This clonotype came up many times. A read error may account for a junction end that differs from germline. The V call is TRBV20-1, the J call TRBJ1-1; 8 bases are a match to TRBD1. The CDR3 extends over 13 amino acids. CDR1 and CDR2 (germline): DFQATT, SNEGSKA (reference sequence). CDR3 in amino acids: CSAGSGTGIEGFF. CDR3 in DNA: TGCAGTGCTGGGTCCGGGACAGGCATTGAAGGTTTCTTT.